These 9 T cell receptor beta chains originate from one sample sequenced in a study of technical replicates of blood from several donors. Assay: immunoSEQ multiplex PCR; the TCRdb copy retains only in-frame clones and omits some. The table includes about 61,000 clones, more than 95% detected once. The specimen sequenced was T cells isolated from PBMCs. Every receptor here comes from a human donor in good health.

V and J are TRBV6-6 and TRBJ2-2; D remains ambiguous. The CDR3 is made up of 14 amino acids. V lost 5 bases and J 2 bases, leaving 9 bases between the germline ends. Germline CDR1 MNHNY, CDR2 SVGAGI (reference sequence). The CDR3 loop reads CASSPVGNTGELFF. The CDR3 coding sequence is TGTGCCAGCAGTCCCGTCGGTAACACCGGGGAGCTGTTTTTT.

The rearrangement uses TRBV5-1 and TRBJ1-1, with D tentatively TRBD1 (5 bases). Germline V gene data show CDR1 as SGHRS and CDR2 as YFSETQ. This CDR3 is 13 amino acids long. The ends were cut back, 5 bases at V and 5 bases at J, with 13 bases in the middle. The CDR3 DNA sequence: TGCGCCAGCAGTTCAACAGGACCGACTGAAGCTTTCTTT. Protein: CASSSTGPTEAFF.

This chain joins TRBV28 and TRBJ2-2; possible D gene TRBD2, 7 bases. The germline V gene has CDR1 MDHEN and CDR2 SYDVKM. There are 17 residues in the CDR3. Trimming took off 5 bases at V and 6 bases at J, with 22 bases between the two ends. For the CDR3, the DNA is TGTGCCAGCAGTAGGTGGTCGGTGGGGGGGCAATCCGGGGAGCTGTTTTTT. Encoded protein: CASSRWSVGGQSGELFF.

The gene calls are TRBV6-5 and TRBJ1-5; no clear D gene. Germline CDR1 and CDR2: MNHEY and SVGAGI. This CDR3 comprises 16 residues. V was clipped by 0 bases and J by 2 bases, with 11 bases between them. The CDR3 sequence: CASSYSAGVGNQPQHF. The CDR3 region has the DNA TGTGCCAGCAGTTACTCAGCCGGGGTTGGCAATCAGCCCCAGCATTTT.

This chain links TRBV4-2 with TRBJ1-3; D not certain. V lost 0 bases to trimming and J lost 5 bases, with 8 bases between them. The CDR3 is 14 amino acids. The germline CDR1 and CDR2 sequences are LGHNA and YNFKEQ. The CDR3 nucleotides are TGTGCCAGCAGCCAAGATGATGGCAGAAACACCATATATTTT. Its translation is CASSQDDGRNTIYF.

This chain connects TRBV18 to TRBJ1-4; D is unclear. This CDR3 is built from 13 residues. The V and J ends lost 2 bases and 6 bases respectively, with 7 bases between them. The V gene's germline CDR1 is KGHSH and CDR2 LQKENI. Here the CDR3 DNA reads TGTGCCAGCTCACCAAAGGGAGATGAAAAACTGTTTTTT. Translating it yields CASSPKGDEKLFF. Using reference TRBV18 and TRBJ1-4 for the parts outside the CDR3, the full variable domain is NAGVMQNPRHLVRRRGQEARLRCSPMKGHSHVYWYRQLPEEGLKFMVYLQKENIIDESGMPKERFSAEFPKEGPSILRIQQVVRGDSAAYFCASSPKGDEKLFFGSGTQLSVL.

The genes are TRBV9 and TRBJ2-1; 7 positions agree with TRBD1. Germline lookup yields CDR1 SGDLS and CDR2 YYNGEE. The CDR3 loop spans 13 amino acids. V trimming: 0 bases; J trimming: 8 bases; junction bases outside the gene matches: 2. CDR3 amino acids: CASSVGTGDEQFF. As DNA, the CDR3 is TGTGCCAGCAGCGTAGGCACAGGGGATGAGCAGTTCTTC.

This chain connects TRBV6-5 to TRBJ2-7; 7 nucleotides agree with TRBD2. V shed 11 bases and J 3 bases; nucleotides not matched to a gene: 10. The CDR3 contains 13 residues. In germline, CDR1 is MNHEY, CDR2 SVGAGI. CDR3 nucleotides: TGTGCCGTCGCCGGGACTACCTACTACGAGCAGTACTTC. Translating it yields CAVAGTTYYEQYF.

This chain connects TRBV19 to TRBJ2-7; D gene uncertain. Per germline, CDR1 LNHDA and CDR2 SQIVND (reference sequence). The CDR3 runs 13 residues. Trimming cost V 1 base and J 3 bases, with 7 bases left between them. CDR3: CASSIVGSYEQYF. The CDR3 DNA sequence: TGTGCCAGTAGTATAGTTGGCAGCTACGAGCAGTACTTC.